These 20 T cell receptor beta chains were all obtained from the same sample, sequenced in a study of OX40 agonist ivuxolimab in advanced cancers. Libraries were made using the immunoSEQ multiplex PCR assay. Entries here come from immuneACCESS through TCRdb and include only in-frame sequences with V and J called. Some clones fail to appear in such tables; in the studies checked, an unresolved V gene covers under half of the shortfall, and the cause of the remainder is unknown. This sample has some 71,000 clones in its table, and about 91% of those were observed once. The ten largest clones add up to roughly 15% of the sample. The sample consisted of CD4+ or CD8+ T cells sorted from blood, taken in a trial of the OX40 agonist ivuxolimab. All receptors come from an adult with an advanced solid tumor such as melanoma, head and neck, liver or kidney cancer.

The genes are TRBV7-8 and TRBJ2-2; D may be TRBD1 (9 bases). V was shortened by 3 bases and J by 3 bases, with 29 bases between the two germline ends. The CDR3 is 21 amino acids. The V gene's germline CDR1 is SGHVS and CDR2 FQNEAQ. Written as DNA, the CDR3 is TGTGCCAGCAGCTTCAGACCGCCGGGACAGGGTCTACTAGCGGACACCGGGGAGCTGTTTTTT. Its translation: CASSFRPPGQGLLADTGELFF.

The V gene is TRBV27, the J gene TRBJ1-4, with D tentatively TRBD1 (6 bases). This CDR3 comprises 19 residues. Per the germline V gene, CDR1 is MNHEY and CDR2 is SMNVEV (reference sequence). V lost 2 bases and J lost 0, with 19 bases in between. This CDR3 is CASSLGGVGGTATNEKLFF. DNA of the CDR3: TGTGCCAGCAGTTTAGGGGGCGTAGGGGGGACTGCAACTAATGAAAAACTGTTTTTT. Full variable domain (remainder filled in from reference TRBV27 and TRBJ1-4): EAQVTQNPRYLITVTGKKLTVTCSQNMNHEYMSWYRQDPGLGLRQIYYSMNVEVTDKGDVPEGYKVSRKEKRNFPLILESPSPNQTSLYFCASSLGGVGGTATNEKLFFGSGTQLSVL.

The CDR3, as DNA: TGTGCCACCTCCCCGGGTGGCGGGCCTACCTACGAGCAGTACTTC. Translated: CATSPGGGPTYEQYF. J is TRBJ2-7 and V is TRBV15; possibly TRBD2 for D (5 bases). Germline assignment: CDR1 LNHNV and CDR2 YYDKDF (reference sequence). The CDR3 has 15 residues. V shed 8 bases and J shed 2 bases, with 19 bases lying between them.

The CDR3 nucleotides are TGTGCCAGCAGTTTAAGCGGGTTGAGTGAGCAGTTCTTC. It encodes CASSLSGLSEQFF. The rearrangement joins TRBV27 to TRBJ2-1, with a weak D call TRBD2 (6 bases). CDR1 and CDR2 (germline): MNHEY, SMNVEV (reference sequence). CDR3 length: 13 residues. V was shortened by 2 bases and J by 9 bases, with 11 bases between the two germline ends.

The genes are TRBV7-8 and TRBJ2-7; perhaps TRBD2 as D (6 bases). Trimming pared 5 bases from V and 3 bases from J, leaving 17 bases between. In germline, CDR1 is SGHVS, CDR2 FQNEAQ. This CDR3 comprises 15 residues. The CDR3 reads CASSDPRDWGYEQYF. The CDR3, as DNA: TGTGCCAGCAGCGACCCCCGGGACTGGGGCTACGAGCAGTACTTC.

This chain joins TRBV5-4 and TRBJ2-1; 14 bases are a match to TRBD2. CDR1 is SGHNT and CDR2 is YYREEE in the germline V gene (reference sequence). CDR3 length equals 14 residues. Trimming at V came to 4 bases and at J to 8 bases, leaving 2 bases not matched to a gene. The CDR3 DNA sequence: TGTGCCAGCAGCGGGACTAGCGGGAGTGATGAGCAGTTCTTC. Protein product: CASSGTSGSDEQFF.

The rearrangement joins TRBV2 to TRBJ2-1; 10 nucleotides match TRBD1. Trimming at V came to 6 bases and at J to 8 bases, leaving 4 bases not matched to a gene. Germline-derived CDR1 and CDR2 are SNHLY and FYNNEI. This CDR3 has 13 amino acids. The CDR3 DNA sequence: TGTGCCAGCAGCACGGACAGGGGGGATGAGCAGTTCTTC. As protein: CASSTDRGDEQFF. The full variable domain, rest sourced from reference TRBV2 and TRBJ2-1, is EPEVTQTPSHQVTQMGQEVILRCVPISNHLYFYWYRQILGQKVEFLVSFYNNEISEKSEIFDDQFSVERPDGSNFTLKIRSTKLEDSAMYFCASSTDRGDEQFFGPGTRLTVL.

The CDR3 bases are TGCGCCAGCAGCCAAACTAGCGGGAGTTTCTACAATGAGCAGTTCTTC. It encodes CASSQTSGSFYNEQFF. The genes are TRBV4-3 and TRBJ2-1; TRBD2 matches 11 bases. The V gene's germline CDR1 is LGHNA and CDR2 YSLEER. CDR3 length equals 16 residues. V gave up 2 bases and J gave up 3 bases; unmatched junction bases: 3.

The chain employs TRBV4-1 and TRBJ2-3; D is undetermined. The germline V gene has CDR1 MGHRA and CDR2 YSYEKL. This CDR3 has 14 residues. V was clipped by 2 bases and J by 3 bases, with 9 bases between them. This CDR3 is CASSQREATDTQYF. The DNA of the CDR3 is TGCGCCAGCAGCCAAAGGGAAGCAACAGATACGCAGTATTTT.

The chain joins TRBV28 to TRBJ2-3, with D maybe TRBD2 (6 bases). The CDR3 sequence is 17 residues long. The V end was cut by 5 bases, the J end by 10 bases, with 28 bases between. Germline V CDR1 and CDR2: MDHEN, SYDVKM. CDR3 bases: TGTGCCAGCAGTGTACAAAGCGAAGCGGGCACGGGGGTCTCGCAGTATTTT. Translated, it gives CASSVQSEAGTGVSQYF.

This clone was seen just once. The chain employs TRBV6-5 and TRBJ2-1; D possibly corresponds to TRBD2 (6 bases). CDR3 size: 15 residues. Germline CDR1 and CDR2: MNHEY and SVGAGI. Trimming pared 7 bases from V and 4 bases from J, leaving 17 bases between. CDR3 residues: CASKIAEEGYNEQFF. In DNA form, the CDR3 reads TGTGCCAGCAAAATAGCGGAAGAAGGGTACAATGAGCAGTTCTTC.

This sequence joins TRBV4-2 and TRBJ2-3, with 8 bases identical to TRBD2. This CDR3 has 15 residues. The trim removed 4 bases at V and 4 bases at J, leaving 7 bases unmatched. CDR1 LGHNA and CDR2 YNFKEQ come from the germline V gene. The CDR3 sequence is CASSPGLAPSDTQYF. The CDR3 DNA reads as TGTGCCAGCAGCCCTGGACTAGCTCCATCAGATACGCAGTATTTT.

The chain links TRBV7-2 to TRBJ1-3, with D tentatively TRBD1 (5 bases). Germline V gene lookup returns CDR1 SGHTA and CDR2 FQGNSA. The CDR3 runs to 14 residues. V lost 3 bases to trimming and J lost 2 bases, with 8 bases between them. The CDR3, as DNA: TGTGCCAGCAGCTTTGGGGGGGCTGGAAACACCATATATTTT. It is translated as CASSFGGAGNTIYF.

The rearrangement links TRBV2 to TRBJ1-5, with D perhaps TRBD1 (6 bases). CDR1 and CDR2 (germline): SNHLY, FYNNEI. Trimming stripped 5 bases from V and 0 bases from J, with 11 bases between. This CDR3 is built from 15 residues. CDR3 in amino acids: CASSRTDYSNQPQHF. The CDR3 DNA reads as TGTGCCAGCAGTCGGACAGACTATAGCAATCAGCCCCAGCATTTT.

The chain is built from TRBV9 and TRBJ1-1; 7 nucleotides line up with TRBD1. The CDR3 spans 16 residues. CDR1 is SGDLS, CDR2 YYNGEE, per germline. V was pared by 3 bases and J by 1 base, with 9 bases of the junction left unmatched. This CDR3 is CASSGEGATENTEAFF. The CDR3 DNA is TGTGCCAGCAGCGGCGAGGGGGCGACGGAGAACACTGAAGCTTTCTTT. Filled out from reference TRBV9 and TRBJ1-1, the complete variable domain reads DSGVTQTPKHLITATGQRVTLRCSPRSGDLSVYWYQQSLDQGLQFLIQYYNGEERAKGNILERFSAQQFPDLHSELNLSSLELGDSALYFCASSGEGATENTEAFFGQGTRLTVV.

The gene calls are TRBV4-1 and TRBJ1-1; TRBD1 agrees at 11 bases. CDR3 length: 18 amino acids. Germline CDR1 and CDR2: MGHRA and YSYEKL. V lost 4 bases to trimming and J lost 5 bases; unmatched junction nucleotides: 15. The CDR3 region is CASSPLGQGASMGTEAFF. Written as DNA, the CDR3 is TGCGCCAGCAGCCCTCTCGGACAGGGGGCCTCTATGGGTACTGAAGCTTTCTTT.

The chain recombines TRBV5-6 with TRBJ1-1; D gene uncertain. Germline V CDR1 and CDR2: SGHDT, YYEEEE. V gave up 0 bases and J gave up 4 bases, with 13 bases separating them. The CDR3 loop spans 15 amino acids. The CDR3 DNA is TGTGCCAGCAGCTTGGCCAACGCCTTGGGCACTGAAGCTTTCTTT. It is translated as CASSLANALGTEAFF.

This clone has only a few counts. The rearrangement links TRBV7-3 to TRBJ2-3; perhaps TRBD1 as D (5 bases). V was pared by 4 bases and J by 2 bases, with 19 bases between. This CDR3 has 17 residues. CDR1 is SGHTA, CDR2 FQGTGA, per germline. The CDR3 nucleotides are TGTGCCAGCAGCTACGCCCGAGGCCAGGGTAACACAGATACGCAGTATTTT. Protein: CASSYARGQGNTDTQYF.

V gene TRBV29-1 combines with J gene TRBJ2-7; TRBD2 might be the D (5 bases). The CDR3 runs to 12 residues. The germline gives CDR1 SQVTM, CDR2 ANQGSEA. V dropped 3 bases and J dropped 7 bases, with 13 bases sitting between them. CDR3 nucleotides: TGCAGCGTTGAGTGGGAGACGGGGGAGCAGTACTTC. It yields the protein CSVEWETGEQYF.

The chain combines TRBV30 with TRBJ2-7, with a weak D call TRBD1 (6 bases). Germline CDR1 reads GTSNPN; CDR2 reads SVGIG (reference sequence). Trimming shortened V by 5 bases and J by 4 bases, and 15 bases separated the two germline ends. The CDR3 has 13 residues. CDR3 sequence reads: CAWGPGDRYEQYF. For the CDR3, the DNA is TGTGCCTGGGGACCAGGGGATCGGTACGAGCAGTACTTC. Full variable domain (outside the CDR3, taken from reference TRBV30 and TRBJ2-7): SQTIHQWPATLVQPVGSPLSLECTVEGTSNPNLYWYRQAAGRGLQLLFYSVGIGQISSEVPQNLSASRPQDRQFILSSKKLLLSDSGFYLCAWGPGDRYEQYFGPGTRLTVT.